This TCR beta chain was sequenced in a study of T cell repertoires in cytomegalovirus infection. Overall study: Public TCR beta signatures marked donors with CMV infection and the matching HLA. Regarding the study as a whole: The ex vivo response was dominated by HLA-C-restricted CMV-specific TCR beta clonotypes. Of the TCR beta families, the public ones yielded a cumulative frequency that identified carriers of CMV plus the relevant HLA.

One entry per CDR3 protein, called by TCRdb with MiXCR from the reads. Here the sample spans 150,000 to 200,000 distinct CDR3 sequences, 7.5% to 10% being singletons. Comments on this clonotype: The antigen is not known.

CDR1 is DFQATT, CDR2 SNEGSKA, per germline (reference sequence). V lost 2 bases, J lost 2 bases, and 6 bases stayed unmatched. This CDR3 is built from 14 residues. The V gene is TRBV20-1, the J gene TRBJ2-7; 7 bases are shared with TRBD1. This sequence originates from a human donor in good health (CMV status not recorded). Some clones in this sample may be carry-over from other donors' samples. The material sequenced was PBMCs. Written as DNA, the CDR3 is TGCAGTGCTAGACCCACAGGGGCAACCTACGAGCAGTACTTC. This sequence encodes CSARPTGATYEQYF.